This T cell receptor beta chain appears in the sequencing data of a study of OX40 agonist ivuxolimab in advanced cancers. Study information: Averaging 60 years in age, with a range of roughly 23 to 80, the cohort was 82.7% male. General observations from the study: At 0.1 to 3.0 mg/kg and by week 6, clonal expansion occurred in CD4+ and CD8+ blood T cells. Among the lowest peripheral clonal expansion occurred in 0.1-3.0 mg/kg partial responders.

To note about this clone: Its target is unknown.

Autoimmune disease history or systemic immunosuppression was exclusionary. This CDR3 region has 17 residues. Trimming took off 5 bases at V and 0 bases at J, with 20 bases between the two ends. Germline CDR1 reads SEHNR; CDR2 reads FQNEAQ (reference sequence). Only in-frame clones appear in the TCRdb table, and some are missing; sequencing was by immunoSEQ multiplex PCR. This table has some 62,000 clones, over 80% appearing once. Sequencing was performed on CD4+ or CD8+ T cells sorted from blood, taken in a trial of the OX40 agonist ivuxolimab. The sequence was obtained from an adult with an advanced solid tumor such as melanoma, head and neck, liver or kidney cancer. The chain is built from TRBV7-9 and TRBJ2-7; D possibly matches TRBD1 or TRBD2 (5 bases each). The CDR3 bases are TGTGCCAGCAGCCCAACGTCGGGGATGGGACCCTCCTACGAGCAGTACTTC. Encoded protein: CASSPTSGMGPSYEQYF.